This entry is about one TCR beta chain. Its antigen is as yet unknown. These data are taken from a study of CD8+ T cells in alopecia areata. Points from the study as a whole: Mice gave a clearer picture of TCR sharing than patients did, possibly for HLA-related reasons.

As the sequencing template, cDNA was produced by extracting RNA and reverse transcribing it. The assay was immunoSEQ multiplex PCR, and TCRdb's table has in-frame clones only and misses some. The data contain 170,000 or so clones, 50% to 60% of them singletons. Germline lookup yields CDR1 SGHDN and CDR2 FVKESK. CDR3 length: 13 amino acids. Trimming cost V 2 bases and J 9 bases, with 11 bases left between them. This TCR was recovered from a human donor with alopecia areata. The J gene is TRBJ2-1, the V gene TRBV14; D is perhaps TRBD1 or TRBD2 (6 bases each). Here the sequenced sample was CD4+ T cells sorted from blood, taken at week 0. The CDR3 DNA follows: TGTGCCAGCAGCCAACAACAGGGAGGTGAGCAGTTCTTC. It encodes CASSQQQGGEQFF.